This T cell receptor beta chain was captured in a study of blood T cells in healthy people across ages. The germline gives CDR1 SGHTA, CDR2 FQGNSA. The CDR3 covers 15 residues. A second PCR of about 7 to 11 cycles used a sample-barcoded 5' primer and a J-beta primer mix. TCRdb reprocessed the 5' RACE reads via MiXCR and lists one record per CDR3 protein. The sample has around 1,100,000 distinct CDR3 sequences; less than 45% are singletons. This clonotype appeared a few times. Its specificity is not known. Donation came from healthy Caucasian individuals in Russia who were aged 6 to 90. Study observations and caveats: As age increased, TCR beta diversity per million T cells fell in a roughly linear fashion. Fewer expanded clones and more diversity marked long-lived versus aged donors.

The chain combines TRBV7-2 with TRBJ2-4; perhaps TRBD2 as D (5 bases). Gene TRBJ2-7 matches the end of the DNA better, so the J call may be wrong. The receptor was derived from a young man in good health. The sample taken for sequencing was blood. The CDR3 nucleotides read TGTGCCAGCAGCTTACGAACAGCGGAGATCTACGAGCAGTACTTC. Its translation: CASSLRTAEIYEQYF.